This passage covers 28 T cell receptor beta chains from one sample sequenced in a study of T cell responses to AZD1222 COVID-19 vaccine. Measured with immunoSEQ multiplex PCR; TCRdb has only the in-frame clones, and not every one. The data contain under 150,000 clones, roughly 92% of them singletons. The sequences come from peripheral blood, collected on day 0 of AZD1222 vaccination. These receptors all come from an adult in good health.

V gene TRBV9 combines with J gene TRBJ1-5; D is undetermined. Trimming left V 0 bases short and J 2 bases short, with 6 bases between. The CDR3 runs to 14 residues. Germline CDR1 SGDLS, CDR2 YYNGEE. The CDR3 DNA follows: TGTGCCAGCAGCGTAGGCACCGGCAATCAGCCCCAGCATTTT. Its protein is CASSVGTGNQPQHF.

The V gene is TRBV7-9, the J gene TRBJ2-2, with a weak D call TRBD1 (6 bases). The CDR3 loop spans 16 amino acids. V gave up 5 bases and J gave up 1 base, with 14 bases separating them. CDR1 is SEHNR, CDR2 FQNEAQ, per germline (reference sequence). Here the CDR3 reads CASSPYRTENTGELFF. CDR3 nucleotides: TGTGCCAGCAGCCCTTATAGGACAGAGAACACCGGGGAGCTGTTTTTT.

The chain has TRBV6-2 or TRBV6-3 and TRBJ1-1, with D possibly being TRBD1 (6 bases). Germline-derived CDR1 and CDR2 are MNHEY and SVGEGT. V was trimmed by 8 bases and J by 4 bases, leaving 17 bases between them. CDR3 size: 14 residues. CDR3 sequence (DNA): TGTGCCAGCCGCCCCAACCTAGGGGGCACTGAAGCTTTCTTT. It yields the protein CASRPNLGGTEAFF.

This clone was seen just once. CDR3 DNA: TGTGCCAGCAGCAGCAGGGAGCGGCCGAACACCGGGGAGCTGTTTTTT. This gives the protein CASSSRERPNTGELFF. The V call is TRBV5-4, the J call TRBJ2-2; the D call may be TRBD1 or TRBD2 (5 bases each). V shed 4 bases and J shed 0 bases, with 13 bases lying between them. Germline values: CDR1 SGHNT, CDR2 YYREEE (reference sequence). The CDR3 length is 16 residues.

This sequence joins TRBV4-1 and TRBJ2-5, with a possible D match to TRBD2 (7 bases). Germline assignment: CDR1 MGHRA and CDR2 YSYEKL. Trimming removed 4 bases from V and 2 bases from J, with 20 bases in between. The CDR3 totals 17 residues. The CDR3 loop is CASSLGHGGATQETQYF. The DNA of the CDR3 is TGCGCCAGCAGCCTAGGACATGGGGGGGCCACACAAGAGACCCAGTACTTC.

The chain carries TRBV30 and TRBJ1-2, with D perhaps matching TRBD1 (5 bases). Per germline, CDR1 GTSNPN and CDR2 SVGIG (reference sequence). CDR3 length: 14 residues. Trimming shortened V by 0 bases and J by 4 bases, and 12 bases separated the two germline ends. The CDR3 sequence is CAWSVDAGPYGYTF. CDR3 sequence (DNA): TGTGCCTGGAGTGTAGACGCAGGGCCCTATGGCTACACCTTC.

The rearrangement links TRBV11-2 to TRBJ1-5; TRBD1 matches at 10 bases. The CDR3 sequence is 17 residues long. Per the germline V gene, CDR1 is SGHAT and CDR2 is FQNNGV. The V and J ends lost 5 bases and 7 bases, in that order; junction bases with no gene match: 14. The CDR3 reads CASSPHLGGQGIQPQHF. As DNA, the CDR3 is TGTGCCAGCAGCCCGCATCTCGGGGGACAGGGGATCCAGCCCCAGCATTTT. The whole variable domain, remainder taken from reference TRBV11-2 and TRBJ1-5, is EAGVAQSPRYKIIEKRQSVAFWCNPISGHATLYWYQQILGQGPKLLIQFQNNGVVDDSQLPKDRFSAERLKGVDSTLKIQPAKLEDSAVYLCASSPHLGGQGIQPQHFGDGTRLSIL.

The chain is built from TRBV5-1 and TRBJ1-3, with 8 positions matching TRBD1. Germline CDR1 and CDR2: SGHRS and YFSETQ. The V and J ends lost 3 bases and 2 bases, in that order; junction bases with no gene match: 13. The CDR3 length is 18 residues. In DNA form, the CDR3 reads TGCGCCAGCAGCTGGGATATGTGGTCGGACAGGGCTGGAAACACCATATATTTT. This codes for CASSWDMWSDRAGNTIYF.

This chain joins TRBV7-3 and TRBJ1-3; D is possibly TRBD1 (5 bases). Germline V gives CDR1 SGHTA, CDR2 FQGTGA. V lost 5 bases to trimming and J lost 0 bases, with 17 bases between them. CDR3 length: 17 amino acids. The CDR3 spells CASSKDGTPHSGNTIYF. The DNA for the CDR3 is TGTGCCAGCAGCAAGGACGGGACGCCGCACTCTGGAAACACCATATATTTT.

This chain links TRBV18 with TRBJ1-1; 9 positions agree with TRBD1. Germline V CDR1 and CDR2: KGHSH, LQKENI. V dropped 4 bases and J dropped 5; count of bases not matched to a gene: 8. This CDR3 is 15 amino acids long. CDR3 bases: TGTGCCAGCTCACGACCGGGACAGGGTGGGACTGAAGCTTTCTTT. This translates into CASSRPGQGGTEAFF.

About this clone itself: This sample includes further DNA sequences coding for the same CDR3. The chain employs TRBV18 and TRBJ2-3; the match to TRBD1 covers 10 bases. The CDR3 extends over 15 amino acids. The V segment lost 3 bases and the J segment 0 bases; nucleotides outside the gene matches: 0. Germline CDR1 KGHSH, CDR2 LQKENI. CDR3 DNA sequence: TGTGCCAGCTCACCGGGACAGGGGAGCACAGATACGCAGTATTTT. It translates to CASSPGQGSTDTQYF.

V gene TRBV11-2 combines with J gene TRBJ2-3; perhaps TRBD2 as D (6 bases). Germline V lookup: CDR1 SGHAT, CDR2 FQNNGV. V gave up 5 bases and J gave up 0 bases, with 15 bases separating them. There are 16 residues in the CDR3. The DNA of the CDR3 is TGTGCCAGCAGCCCCTGGAGGGACTTTAGCACAGATACGCAGTATTTT. It is translated as CASSPWRDFSTDTQYF. Based on the CDR3 plus reference TRBV11-2 and TRBJ2-3, the full variable domain is EAGVAQSPRYKIIEKRQSVAFWCNPISGHATLYWYQQILGQGPKLLIQFQNNGVVDDSQLPKDRFSAERLKGVDSTLKIQPAKLEDSAVYLCASSPWRDFSTDTQYFGPGTRLTVL.

CDR3 residues: CASSLALAYGDTQYF. The CDR3 DNA reads as TGCGCCAGCAGCTTGGCACTAGCCTACGGAGATACGCAGTATTTT. V and J are TRBV5-1 and TRBJ2-3; a weak D match, TRBD2 (6 bases). Germline assignment: CDR1 SGHRS and CDR2 YFSETQ. The CDR3 is made up of 15 amino acids. V was trimmed by 0 bases and J by 5 bases, leaving 13 bases between them.

This rearrangement joins TRBV5-1 to TRBJ1-5, with D hard to call. Trimming removed 8 bases at V and 5 bases at J, with 14 bases between. The CDR3 is 13 amino acids. Germline V gives CDR1 SGHRS, CDR2 YFSETQ. For the CDR3, the DNA is TGCGCCAGACCCGGAAGACTTGATCAGCCCCAGCATTTT. This translates into CARPGRLDQPQHF. Looking up the rest from reference TRBV5-1 and TRBJ1-5 gives the full variable domain: KAGVTQTPRYLIKTRGQQVTLSCSPISGHRSVSWYQQTPGQGLQFLFEYFSETQRNKGNFPGRFSGRQFSNSRSEMNVSTLELGDSALYLCARPGRLDQPQHFGDGTRLSIL.

The chain recombines TRBV21-1 with TRBJ1-5. TRBV21-1 is given as a pseudogene. The CDR3 has 16 amino acids. As DNA, the CDR3 is TGTGCCAGCAGCATGGAGGGCCCCTGGACATCTCAGCCCCAGCATTTT. Its protein is CASSMEGPWTSQPQHF.

Written as DNA, the CDR3 is TGTGCCAGACCCCTGGGGGGCGGTGGCTATGGCTACACCTTC. This sequence encodes CARPLGGGGYGYTF. This chain joins TRBV14 and TRBJ1-2; a possible D gene is TRBD1 (6 bases). The V gene's germline CDR1 is SGHDN and CDR2 FVKESK. The CDR3 consists of 14 residues. V lost 9 bases to trimming and J lost 4 bases, with 18 bases between them.

The chain carries TRBV21-1 and TRBJ1-5. TRBV21-1 is a documented pseudogene. This CDR3 spans 17 amino acids. The CDR3 sequence is CASSAPEDRGSYQPQHF. In nucleotides, the CDR3 is TGTGCCAGCAGCGCCCCCGAGGACCGGGGATCTTATCAGCCCCAGCATTTT.

V usage is TRBV6-5 and J usage is TRBJ2-7; TRBD1 matches at 9 bases. The CDR3 sequence is 12 residues long. Germline trimming cut 6 bases from V and 10 bases from J; bases unmatched to any gene: 7. Per germline, CDR1 MNHEY and CDR2 SVGAGI. CDR3 loop: CASRTGGRAQYF. For the CDR3, the DNA is TGTGCCAGCAGGACAGGGGGTAGGGCCCAGTACTTC.

The chain uses TRBV14 and TRBJ1-1; TRBD1 is a possible D gene (6 bases). V was pared by 6 bases and J by 1 base, with 12 bases between. Germline V lookup: CDR1 SGHDN, CDR2 FVKESK. The CDR3 has 14 amino acids. The CDR3 DNA reads as TGTGCCAGCAGGCGACAGGTCGGGAACACTGAAGCTTTCTTT. Protein: CASRRQVGNTEAFF.

On this clone: Within the sample, other DNA sequences also encode this same CDR3. The chain is built from TRBV5-1 and TRBJ1-3; D is ambiguous. This CDR3 is built from 14 residues. The germline CDR1 and CDR2 sequences are SGHRS and YFSETQ. Trimming took off 0 bases at V and 0 bases at J, with 4 bases between the two ends. Written as DNA, the CDR3 is TGCGCCAGCAGCTTGGGAGACTCTGGAAACACCATATATTTT. Residues: CASSLGDSGNTIYF.

The chain links TRBV24-1 to TRBJ1-1, with 10 bases lining up with TRBD1. This CDR3 region has 12 residues. Germline CDR1 KGHDR, CDR2 SFDVKD. The V segment lost 8 bases and the J segment 13 bases; nucleotides outside the gene matches: 9. The CDR3 DNA follows: TGTGCCACCAAACCCCGGGACAGGGGCAATTTCTTT. It codes for CATKPRDRGNFF.

This clone was observed once. The V gene is TRBV27, the J gene TRBJ2-7; 7 nucleotides agree with TRBD1. The V gene's germline CDR1 is MNHEY and CDR2 SMNVEV (reference sequence). This CDR3 comprises 14 residues. J gave up 3 bases and V 3 bases, and 5 bases lay outside the gene matches. The CDR3 sequence: CASSFNRGGYEQYF. CDR3 nucleotides: TGTGCCAGCAGTTTCAACAGGGGTGGCTACGAGCAGTACTTC.

This clone was recorded once. The chain uses TRBV6-5 and TRBJ1-5, with a weak D call TRBD1 (5 bases). The germline gives CDR1 MNHEY, CDR2 SVGAGI. V was shortened by 2 bases and J by 7 bases, with 9 bases between the two germline ends. The CDR3 consists of 13 residues. The CDR3 DNA is TGTGCCAGCAGTTACGACAGAACCCAGCCCCAGCATTTT. Residues: CASSYDRTQPQHF.

The rearrangement links TRBV7-2 to TRBJ1-4, with D unclear. Trimming took 2 bases from V and 7 from J, leaving 5 bases between them. CDR1 is SGHTA and CDR2 is FQGNSA in the germline V gene. The CDR3 runs 12 residues. CDR3 sequence reads: CASSLQGEKLFF. The CDR3 DNA is TGTGCCAGCAGCTTACAAGGTGAAAAACTGTTTTTT.

This clone was counted a single time. The rearrangement joins TRBV15 to TRBJ1-2; D uncertain. Germline V CDR1 and CDR2: LNHNV, YYDKDF (reference sequence). CDR3 length: 13 amino acids. The V end was cut by 1 base, the J end by 8 bases, with 11 bases between. The CDR3 bases are TGTGCCACCAGCAGAGGAGGGCAGAAGGGCTACACCTTC. Translated: CATSRGGQKGYTF. Variable domain in full (rest from reference TRBV15 and TRBJ1-2): DAMVIQNPRYQVTQFGKPVTLSCSQTLNHNVMYWYQQKSSQAPKLLFHYYDKDFNNEADTPDNFQSRRPNTSFCFLDIRSPGLGDTAMYLCATSRGGQKGYTFGSGTRLTVV.

The chain couples TRBV5-1 to TRBJ1-3, with TRBD1 as a possible D gene (5 bases). This CDR3 spans 17 amino acids. Trimming cost V 0 bases and J 0 bases, with 13 bases left between them. The germline gives CDR1 SGHRS, CDR2 YFSETQ. CDR3: CASSLGTGGSSGNTIYF. CDR3 nucleotide sequence: TGCGCCAGCAGCTTGGGAACAGGCGGATCCTCTGGAAACACCATATATTTT. Full variable domain (missing parts from reference TRBV5-1 and TRBJ1-3): KAGVTQTPRYLIKTRGQQVTLSCSPISGHRSVSWYQQTPGQGLQFLFEYFSETQRNKGNFPGRFSGRQFSNSRSEMNVSTLELGDSALYLCASSLGTGGSSGNTIYFGEGSWLTVV.

The chain joins TRBV18 to TRBJ1-5, with 10 bases matching TRBD1. The V and J ends lost 4 bases and 5 bases, in that order; junction bases with no gene match: 5. Germline CDR1 and CDR2: KGHSH and LQKENI. The CDR3 sequence is 15 residues long. The CDR3 loop reads CASSRGQGLDQPQHF. CDR3 DNA sequence: TGTGCCAGCTCACGGGGACAGGGGCTGGATCAGCCCCAGCATTTT.

This clone was found a few times. The chain employs TRBV30 and TRBJ1-6, with 7 bases matching TRBD1. Germline V gene lookup returns CDR1 GTSNPN and CDR2 SVGIG (reference sequence). The V and J ends lost 1 base and 7 bases, in that order; junction bases with no gene match: 10. The CDR3 is 16 residues long. The CDR3 DNA sequence: TGTGCCTGGAGTGCCGCCAGGACAGGTGGGAATTCACCCCTCCACTTT. Translating it yields CAWSAARTGGNSPLHF.